This TCR beta chain originates from a study of kidney transplant recipient with SARS-CoV-2 infection. This clonotype appeared many times. MiXCR, applied by TCRdb to the reads, yields one record per CDR3 protein. The repertoire holds under 300,000 distinct CDR3 sequences, with about 28% as singletons. The sequences come from a blood sample, collected at baseline and on day 111 from a kidney transplant recipient. The TCR sequence derives from a male patient aged 25-45 years who had COVID-19 and was a kidney transplant recipient. Some of the T cells might come from the graft donor.

The CDR3 is CASSFIQGRGTSYGYTF. The DNA for the CDR3 is TGTGCCAGCAGTTTTATACAGGGTCGGGGAACTTCCTATGGCTACACCTTC. The chain couples TRBV12-3 or TRBV12-4 to TRBJ1-2; TRBD1 might be the D (6 bases). V was pared by 3 bases and J by 4 bases, with 21 bases between. The length of the CDR3 is 17 residues.